These T cell receptor beta chains were read from a single sample in a study of human T cells and chemical hapten exposure. TCRdb ran MiXCR on the RACE reads and lists one entry per CDR3 protein. The sample lists roughly 120,000 distinct CDR3 sequences; about an eighth were seen once. Sequenced here: whole blood, sampled in connection with sensitization to the hapten diphenylcyclopropenone (DPC). These receptors were obtained from a woman aged 45-59 years with alopecia areata. Some clones in this sample may be carry-over from other donors' samples. Both conserved end residues are part of each CDR3. D genes are given only for firm matches. Where a row states a size, it is once, few, many or the class of an expanded clone; other rows omit it.

J,D,size,V,CDR3,DNA
TRBJ1-6,NA,many,TRBV7-9,CASSLADSPNSPLHF,TGTGCCAGCAGCTTAGCCGACTCCCCAAATTCACCCCTCCACTTT
TRBJ2-2,NA,NA,TRBV18,CASSPTPAGAGELFF,TGTGCCAGCTCACCAACACCGGCAGGCGCCGGGGAGCTGTTTTTT
TRBJ1-4,NA,NA,TRBV28,CASSSPGGGILEKLFF,TGTGCCAGCAGTTCGCCCGGGGGGGGTATATTAGAAAAACTGTTTTTT
TRBJ2-1,NA,many,TRBV11-1,CASSFGGKGLAGGDEQFF,TGTGCCAGCAGCTTTGGGGGGAAGGGACTGGCTGGCGGAGATGAGCAGTTCTTC
TRBJ2-3,TRBD1,many,TRBV20-1,CSATGQGGPDTQYF,TGCAGTGCTACGGGACAGGGAGGGCCAGATACGCAGTATTTT
TRBJ1-1,TRBD1,few,TRBV7-2,CASSLERGRGKAFF,TGTGCCAGCAGCTTAGAGAGGGGGCGAGGGAAAGCTTTCTTT
TRBJ1-5,TRBD1,many,TRBV6-2/TRBV6-3,CASSDTGGINQPQHF,TGTGCCAGCAGTGACACAGGGGGTATCAATCAGCCCCAGCATTTT
TRBJ2-1,TRBD1,NA,TRBV4-3,CASSQVGTGWYEQFF,TGCGCCAGCAGCCAAGTCGGGACAGGGTGGTATGAGCAGTTCTTC
TRBJ2-3,NA,NA,TRBV28,CASSSLLDTQYF,TGTGCCAGCAGTTCCCTCCTAGATACGCAGTATTTT
TRBJ1-2,TRBD1,many,TRBV4-1,CASSQTGTGLGPYGYTF,TGCGCCAGCAGCCAGACCGGGACAGGATTGGGCCCCTATGGCTACACCTTC
TRBJ2-3,NA,many,TRBV7-6,CASSLKGGRRTDTQYF,TGTGCCAGCAGCTTAAAAGGTGGCAGACGCACAGATACGCAGTATTTT
TRBJ1-1,NA,many,TRBV28,CASSFSNEAFF,TGTGCCAGCAGTTTCAGCAATGAAGCTTTCTTT
TRBJ2-1,NA,few,TRBV6-4,CASSAELYNEQFF,TGTGCCAGCAGTGCGGAGCTCTACAATGAGCAGTTCTTC
TRBJ2-5,NA,NA,TRBV5-1,CASSPEYFEETQYF,TGCGCCAGCAGCCCGGAGTACTTCGAAGAGACCCAGTACTTC
TRBJ2-5,NA,NA,TRBV27,CASSRPFQETQYF,TGTGCCAGCAGTCGACCCTTCCAAGAGACCCAGTACTTC
TRBJ2-7,NA,few,TRBV20-1,CSGKGDGKGYEQYF,TGCAGCGGCAAAGGAGATGGGAAAGGCTACGAGCAGTACTTC
TRBJ1-6,NA,NA,TRBV27,CASSPRQIPNSPLHF,TGTGCCAGCAGTCCGCGACAGATCCCCAATTCACCCCTCCACTTT
TRBJ2-3,TRBD2,NA,TRBV7-2,CASSLVLADTDTQYF,TGTGCCAGCAGCTTAGTACTAGCGGACACAGATACGCAGTATTTT
TRBJ2-6,NA,few,TRBV5-1,CASNQGGAGANVLTF,TGCGCCAGCAACCAGGGGGGCGCTGGGGCCAACGTCCTGACTTTC
TRBJ2-3,NA,few,TRBV23-1,CASSHYGSSTDTQYF,TGCGCCAGCAGTCATTACGGTTCTAGCACAGATACGCAGTATTTT
TRBJ1-1,TRBD1,few,TRBV27,CASRFLQGNAEAFF,TGTGCCAGCAGGTTCCTACAGGGGAACGCTGAAGCTTTCTTT
TRBJ1-5,NA,many,TRBV7-8,CASSAGVGQPQHF,TGTGCCAGCTCCGCAGGGGTCGGCCAGCCCCAGCATTTT
TRBJ2-1,TRBD2,NA,TRBV6-1,CASSPLAGGVNEQFF,TGTGCCAGCAGCCCACTAGCGGGGGGCGTCAATGAGCAGTTCTTC
TRBJ2-3,TRBD2,NA,TRBV28,CASSVGTSTTDTQYF,TGTGCCAGCAGTGTCGGGACTAGCACTACAGATACGCAGTATTTT
TRBJ2-5,NA,few,TRBV10-1,CASSESTGQETQYF,TGCGCCAGCAGTGAGTCTACAGGGCAAGAGACCCAGTACTTC
TRBJ2-4,NA,NA,TRBV28,CASSTTGRPKNIQYF,TGTGCCAGCAGCACGACCGGGAGACCCAAAAACATTCAGTACTTC
TRBJ2-7,NA,NA,TRBV7-9,CASTSEKARYEQYF,TGTGCCAGCACCTCAGAAAAAGCTCGTTACGAGCAGTACTTC
TRBJ2-7,NA,NA,TRBV12-3/TRBV12-4,CASSLPPPGEQYF,TGTGCCAGCAGTTTACCCCCTCCGGGCGAGCAGTACTTC
TRBJ2-2,TRBD2,NA,TRBV6-5,CASRSREGHTGELFF,TGTGCCAGCAGATCCCGGGAGGGCCACACCGGGGAGCTGTTTTTT
TRBJ2-1,TRBD1,NA,TRBV6-1,CAGDSFYNEQFF,TGTGCCGGGGACAGCTTCTACAATGAGCAGTTCTTC
TRBJ2-5,TRBD1,many,TRBV20-1,CSAILGTGGKETQYF,TGCAGTGCTATCTTAGGGACAGGGGGAAAAGAGACCCAGTACTTC
TRBJ1-1,NA,few,TRBV5-1,CASSLYTPNTEAFF,TGCGCCAGCAGCTTGTACACCCCGAACACTGAAGCTTTCTTT
TRBJ2-5,NA,many,TRBV20-1,CSARDPGQGWTQYF,TGCAGTGCTAGAGATCCGGGACAAGGATGGACCCAGTACTTC
TRBJ1-2,NA,many,TRBV11-2,CASSQQGHGYGYTF,TGTGCCAGCAGCCAACAGGGACACGGCTATGGCTACACCTTC
TRBJ2-4,TRBD1,NA,TRBV12-3/TRBV12-4,CASRPSGTGSKNIQYF,TGTGCCAGCAGGCCGTCCGGGACAGGGTCCAAAAACATTCAGTACTTC
TRBJ2-2,NA,many,TRBV4-1,CASSQGWGLELFF,TGCGCCAGCAGCCAAGGGTGGGGGTTGGAGCTGTTTTTT
TRBJ2-2,NA,many,TRBV20-1,CSARHARVQPCGELFF,TGCAGTGCTAGACACGCACGGGTCCAGCCCTGCGGGGAGCTGTTTTTT
TRBJ2-3,NA,NA,TRBV11-2,CASSSGLTDTQYF,TGTGCCAGCAGCTCAGGATTGACAGATACGCAGTATTTT
TRBJ2-1,NA,many,TRBV7-2,CASSLVLAISYNEQFF,TGTGCCAGCAGCTTGGTCCTAGCAATCTCCTACAATGAGCAGTTCTTC
TRBJ2-3,TRBD2,NA,TRBV3-1,CASRPTSGANTDTQYF,TGTGCCAGCAGACCTACTAGCGGGGCAAACACAGATACGCAGTATTTT